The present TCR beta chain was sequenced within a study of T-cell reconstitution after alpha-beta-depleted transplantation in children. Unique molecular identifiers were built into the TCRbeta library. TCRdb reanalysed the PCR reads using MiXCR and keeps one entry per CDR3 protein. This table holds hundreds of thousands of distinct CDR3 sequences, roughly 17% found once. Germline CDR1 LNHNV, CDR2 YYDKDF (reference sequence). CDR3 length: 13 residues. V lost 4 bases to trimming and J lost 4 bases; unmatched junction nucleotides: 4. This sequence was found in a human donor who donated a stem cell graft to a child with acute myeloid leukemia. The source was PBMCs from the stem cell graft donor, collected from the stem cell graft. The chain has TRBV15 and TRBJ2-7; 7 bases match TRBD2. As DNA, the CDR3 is TGTGCCACCAGCAATAAGGGAGGGTACGAGCAGTACTTC. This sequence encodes CATSNKGGYEQYF. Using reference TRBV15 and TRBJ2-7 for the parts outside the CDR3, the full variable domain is DAMVIQNPRYQVTQFGKPVTLSCSQTLNHNVMYWYQQKSSQAPKLLFHYYDKDFNNEADTPDNFQSRRPNTSFCFLDIRSPGLGDTAMYLCATSNKGGYEQYFGPGTRLTVT.